One and the same sample provided the 29 T cell receptor beta chains below, sequenced in a study of PD-1 blockade in mismatch repair-deficient tumors. Method: immunoSEQ multiplex PCR; TCRdb's copy keeps in-frame clones and lacks some. The sample lists some 49,000 clones; around three quarters were seen once. The material sequenced was PBMCs, taken before pembrolizumab treatment. Receptors originate from an adult with mismatch repair-deficient cancer.

J is TRBJ1-1 and V is TRBV25-1; D is unclear. The CDR3 covers 15 residues. Germline V gives CDR1 MGHDK, CDR2 SYGVNS. Trimming left V 5 bases short and J 2 bases short, with 15 bases between. The CDR3 protein is CASSLPTGANTEAFF. The CDR3 region has the DNA TGTGCCAGCAGTCTCCCTACGGGAGCAAACACTGAAGCTTTCTTT.

V and J are TRBV6-4 and TRBJ2-6; 7 nucleotides line up with TRBD2. V was clipped by 3 bases and J by 0 bases; unmatched bases: 2. The CDR3 is made up of 16 amino acids. Germline assignment: CDR1 MRHNA and CDR2 SNTAGT. CDR3 DNA: TGTGCCAGCAGTGAGGGGGGGGTCTCTGGGGCCAACGTCCTGACTTTC. Its translation is CASSEGGVSGANVLTF.

The rearrangement joins TRBV28 to TRBJ1-1, with D maybe TRBD1 (5 bases). Germline V CDR1 and CDR2: MDHEN, SYDVKM. The CDR3 has 15 amino acids. Trimming removed 5 bases at V and 4 bases at J, with 17 bases between. The CDR3 nucleotides are TGTGCCAGCAGTCGGAATGGAGTTCAGGGCACTGAAGCTTTCTTT. Translation gives CASSRNGVQGTEAFF.

The chain couples TRBV4-2 to TRBJ2-3; no reliable D call. The length of the CDR3 is 16 residues. Between the trimmed V and J ends, which lost 0 bases and 4 bases, there was a span of 14 bases. Germline V gene lookup returns CDR1 LGHNA and CDR2 YNFKEQ. The CDR3 bases are TGTGCCAGCAGCCAAGATGACGGCTTCGAGGCAGATACGCAGTATTTT. It codes for CASSQDDGFEADTQYF.

The chain recombines TRBV7-8 with TRBJ1-1, with 11 positions matching TRBD1. CDR3 length: 15 residues. The V gene end was trimmed by 3 bases and the J gene end by 1 base; junction bases not matched to a gene: 1. Germline V gene sequence: CDR1 SGHVS, CDR2 FQNEAQ. In DNA form, the CDR3 reads TGTGCCAGCAGCTTTGGACAGGGGGCGAACACTGAAGCTTTCTTT. Protein product: CASSFGQGANTEAFF.

V and J are TRBV7-9 and TRBJ2-6; D possibly matches TRBD1 or TRBD2 (6 bases each). V was trimmed by 7 bases and J by 2 bases, leaving 12 bases between them. CDR3 length equals 15 residues. The V gene's germline CDR1 is SEHNR and CDR2 FQNEAQ (reference sequence). CDR3 region: CASTTEGAGANVLTF. The CDR3, as DNA: TGTGCCAGCACCACGGAGGGGGCTGGGGCCAACGTCCTGACTTTC. Drawing the rest from reference TRBV7-9 and TRBJ2-6, the complete variable domain is DTGVSQNPRHKITKRGQNVTFRCDPISEHNRLYWYRQTLGQGPEFLTYFQNEAQLEKSRLLSDRFSAERPKGSFSTLEIQRTEQGDSAMYLCASTTEGAGANVLTFGAGSRLTVL.

The chain recombines TRBV11-3 with TRBJ1-4; no clear D gene. The CDR3 loop spans 14 amino acids. Per the germline V gene, CDR1 is SGHNT and CDR2 is YENEEA. The V and J ends lost 5 bases and 1 base respectively, with 8 bases between them. Here the CDR3 DNA reads TGTGCCAGCAGCCGAGGTAGAACTAATGAAAAACTGTTTTTT. Residues: CASSRGRTNEKLFF.

V gene TRBV11-3 combines with J gene TRBJ2-1; D not resolved. The V end lost 5 bases, the J end lost 11 bases, and 13 bases lay between the germline ends. Germline-derived CDR1 and CDR2 are SGHNT and YENEEA. This CDR3 spans 12 amino acids. This chain's CDR3 is CASSEHTGQQFF. CDR3 coding DNA: TGTGCCAGCAGCGAGCACACCGGCCAGCAGTTCTTC.

The chain couples TRBV4-1 to TRBJ2-1; no firm D call. The CDR3 has 16 amino acids. Germline V gene lookup returns CDR1 MGHRA and CDR2 YSYEKL. V lost 5 bases and J lost 5, with 19 bases in between. As DNA, the CDR3 is TGCGCCAGCAGCGACAACGTTGGTAGGATTAACAATGAGCAGTTCTTC. This codes for CASSDNVGRINNEQFF.

This sequence joins TRBV10-3 and TRBJ1-2; maybe TRBD1 (6 bases). V gave up 2 bases and J gave up 2 bases, with 15 bases separating them. The CDR3 length is 16 residues. The germline V gene encodes CDR1 ENHRY and CDR2 SYGVKD. CDR3 in DNA: TGTGCCATCAGTGAGACCTCCGGACAGAGCAACTATGGCTACACCTTC. Translating it yields CAISETSGQSNYGYTF.

This clone was found a few times. The V and J genes are TRBV19 and TRBJ1-1; no firm D call. V was trimmed by 4 bases and J by 0 bases, leaving 6 bases between them. The germline gives CDR1 LNHDA, CDR2 SQIVND (reference sequence). The CDR3 runs 13 residues. This CDR3 reads CASSNLVNTEAFF. As DNA, the CDR3 is TGTGCCAGTAGTAACTTAGTGAACACTGAAGCTTTCTTT.

This rearrangement joins TRBV14 to TRBJ2-7; 7 nucleotides align to TRBD1. V gave up 4 bases and J gave up 0 bases; unmatched junction bases: 6. This CDR3 is built from 15 residues. CDR1 SGHDN and CDR2 FVKESK come from the germline V gene. The CDR3 sequence: CASSLWDSSSYEQYF. For the CDR3, the DNA is TGTGCCAGCAGCCTTTGGGACAGTAGCTCCTACGAGCAGTACTTC.

The chain combines TRBV30 with TRBJ2-2; 10 nucleotides align to TRBD2. CDR1 GTSNPN and CDR2 SVGIG come from the germline V gene (reference sequence). The trim removed 4 bases at V and 6 bases at J, leaving 8 bases unmatched. This CDR3 comprises 15 residues. CDR3 in DNA: TGTGCCTGGAAGCCTAGCGGGGGCGGGCCCGGGGAGCTGTTTTTT. It translates to CAWKPSGGGPGELFF.

The chain uses TRBV30 and TRBJ2-5, with 12 bases matching TRBD2. CDR1 is GTSNPN and CDR2 is SVGIG in the germline V gene (reference sequence). CDR3 length: 16 amino acids. Trimming at V came to 3 bases and at J to 2 bases, leaving 7 bases not matched to a gene. The CDR3 loop reads CAWRGLAGGRQETQYF. The CDR3 region has the DNA TGTGCCTGGAGAGGGCTAGCGGGAGGGCGGCAAGAGACCCAGTACTTC.

The chain is built from TRBV7-9 and TRBJ2-1, with D maybe TRBD2 (6 bases). Germline values: CDR1 SEHNR, CDR2 FQNEAQ (reference sequence). The CDR3 loop spans 13 amino acids. V lost 7 bases and J lost 1, with 8 bases in between. The CDR3, as DNA: TGTGCCAGCAAGGCGGGGTCCTACAATGAGCAGTTCTTC. It yields the protein CASKAGSYNEQFF. The variable domain in full, completed from reference TRBV7-9 and TRBJ2-1, reads DTGVSQNPRHKITKRGQNVTFRCDPISEHNRLYWYRQTLGQGPEFLTYFQNEAQLEKSRLLSDRFSAERPKGSFSTLEIQRTEQGDSAMYLCASKAGSYNEQFFGPGTRLTVL.

The gene calls are TRBV6-5 and TRBJ1-3; no clear D gene. Between the trimmed V and J ends, which lost 3 bases and 2 bases, there was a span of 5 bases. The CDR3 covers 13 residues. The germline V gene has CDR1 MNHEY and CDR2 SVGAGI. DNA for the CDR3: TGTGCCAGCAGTTATCAAACTGGAAACACCATATATTTT. This translates into CASSYQTGNTIYF.

V is TRBV6-1 and J is TRBJ1-3; D may be TRBD1 (5 bases). The CDR3 extends over 17 amino acids. The V end lost 6 bases, the J end lost 0 bases, and 18 bases lay between the germline ends. Germline CDR1 MNHNS, CDR2 SASEGT. CDR3 sequence: CASRETSGRLSGNTIYF. The CDR3 DNA sequence: TGTGCCAGCAGGGAAACTTCGGGGCGCCTCTCTGGAAACACCATATATTTT.

This clone qualifies as medium-sized. The J gene is TRBJ2-1, the V gene TRBV19; D is possibly TRBD1 (5 bases). Trimming pared 5 bases from V and 9 bases from J, leaving 8 bases between. The CDR3 totals 11 residues. Germline-derived CDR1 and CDR2 are LNHDA and SQIVND (reference sequence). The CDR3 DNA follows: TGTGCCAGTAGTGGGGCAATTGAGCAGTTCTTC. Translating it yields CASSGAIEQFF.

DNA for the CDR3: TGTGCCAGCAGCGTAGGCTTGATGAACACTGAAGCTTTCTTT. Its protein is CASSVGLMNTEAFF. The chain couples TRBV9 to TRBJ1-1; no reliable D call. Trimming pared 0 bases from V and 0 bases from J, leaving 6 bases between. The CDR3 has 14 residues. Germline assignment: CDR1 SGDLS and CDR2 YYNGEE.

The chain recombines TRBV6-4 with TRBJ1-2; D is possibly TRBD1 (6 bases). The CDR3 spans 14 residues. V was clipped by 2 bases and J by 7 bases, with 14 bases between them. Germline values: CDR1 MRHNA, CDR2 SNTAGT. This CDR3 is CASSDVWGAGGYTF. CDR3 nucleotides: TGTGCCAGCAGTGACGTTTGGGGGGCCGGTGGCTACACCTTC.

V is TRBV7-9 and J is TRBJ1-3; D remains unclear. CDR3 length: 12 amino acids. Germline CDR1 and CDR2: SEHNR and FQNEAQ (reference sequence). The V gene lost 1 base and the J gene lost 4 bases, with 2 bases spanning the gap. CDR3 amino acids: CASSLGGNTIYF. In DNA form, the CDR3 reads TGTGCCAGCAGCTTAGGGGGAAACACCATATATTTT.

The CDR3 here is CASSIETGYLLNTEAFF. Here the CDR3 DNA reads TGTGCCAGTAGTATAGAGACAGGGTATCTCTTGAACACTGAAGCTTTCTTT. The chain joins TRBV19 to TRBJ1-1, with 7 bases lining up with TRBD1. The V gene end was trimmed by 0 bases and the J gene end by 0 bases; junction bases not matched to a gene: 7. The CDR3 is 17 amino acids. Germline values: CDR1 LNHDA, CDR2 SQIVND (reference sequence).

As concerns this clone: The same CDR3 arises from other DNA sequences in this sample as well. V gene TRBV6-4 combines with J gene TRBJ1-5; no definite D call. CDR1 and CDR2 (germline): MRHNA, SNTAGT. The CDR3 extends over 13 amino acids. V lost 2 bases and J lost 6, with 8 bases in between. CDR3 DNA sequence: TGTGCCAGCAGTGACGGGCTAGGTCAGCCCCAGCATTTT. This gives the protein CASSDGLGQPQHF.

The chain recombines TRBV7-2 with TRBJ2-2; 8 nucleotides match TRBD2. V trimming: 3 bases; J trimming: 7 bases; junction bases outside the gene matches: 7. CDR3 length equals 15 residues. CDR1 is SGHTA, CDR2 FQGNSA, per germline. CDR3 region: CASSFGLALGGELFF. In nucleotides, the CDR3 is TGTGCCAGCAGCTTTGGACTAGCTTTAGGCGGGGAGCTGTTTTTT.

The V gene is TRBV5-4, the J gene TRBJ2-1; no clear D. Germline V gene sequence: CDR1 SGHNT, CDR2 YYREEE (reference sequence). This CDR3 has 17 amino acids. The V end was cut by 3 bases, the J end by 7 bases, with 23 bases between. CDR3 nucleotide sequence: TGTGCCAGCAGCTCACCTGTCGGAAAAAAAGTGGGAAATGAGCAGTTCTTC. It codes for CASSSPVGKKVGNEQFF.

The rearrangement uses TRBV7-8 and TRBJ2-1; D may match TRBD1 or TRBD2 (5 bases each). CDR1 is SGHVS and CDR2 is FQNEAQ in the germline V gene. This CDR3 contains 16 residues. The ends were cut back, 3 bases at V and 9 bases at J, with 21 bases in the middle. The CDR3 sequence is CASSFNPQGVVGEQFF. The CDR3 DNA sequence: TGTGCCAGCAGCTTCAATCCCCAGGGAGTGGTAGGTGAGCAGTTCTTC. The complete variable domain, with remaining parts taken from reference TRBV7-8 and TRBJ2-1, reads GAGVSQSPRYKVAKRGQDVALRCDPISGHVSLFWYQQALGQGPEFLTYFQNEAQLDKSGLPSDRFFAERPEGSVSTLKIQRTQQEDSAVYLCASSFNPQGVVGEQFFGPGTRLTVL.

The rearrangement uses TRBV7-9 and TRBJ2-2, with D unclear. The CDR3 is 15 residues long. Germline V gives CDR1 SEHNR, CDR2 FQNEAQ (reference sequence). V was pared by 1 base and J by 6 bases, with 12 bases between. The CDR3 bases are TGTGCCAGCAGCTTAGATTCGGTTGGTGCCGGGGAGCTGTTTTTT. As protein: CASSLDSVGAGELFF.

J is TRBJ1-1 and V is TRBV6-6, with unresolved D. V was trimmed by 6 bases and J by 5 bases, leaving 19 bases between them. The CDR3 totals 15 residues. CDR1 and CDR2 from the germline V gene are MNHNY and SVGAGI (reference sequence). The CDR3 sequence is CASRPTAGTGTEAFF. As DNA, the CDR3 is TGTGCCAGCAGGCCTACAGCCGGCACTGGGACTGAAGCTTTCTTT.

V gene TRBV5-4 combines with J gene TRBJ2-5, with 14 bases lining up with TRBD2. V shed 3 bases, J shed 4 bases, and the junction held 5 bases outside the gene matches. Germline V lookup: CDR1 SGHNT, CDR2 YYREEE (reference sequence). CDR3 length: 16 amino acids. The CDR3 protein is CASSSGTSGSLETQYF. The CDR3 nucleotides read TGTGCCAGCAGCTCTGGGACTAGCGGGAGTTTAGAGACCCAGTACTTC.